The 2 T cell receptor beta chains presented below share a single source sample, sequenced in a study of blood T cell repertoires in COVID-19 (dated by TCRdb to 2020 to 2022). The protocol used for the library was the immunoSEQ multiplex PCR assay. Held by TCRdb, this immuneACCESS table contains in-frame sequences only and omits some clones. Under half of the omission traces to an unresolved V gene where checked; the cause of the rest is unknown. This sample holds about 160,000 clones; about 81% were observed only once. The ten most abundant clones make up 11% of the sample. Sequencing used peripheral blood. All receptors come from a human donor in a cohort sampled during active COVID-19.

V usage is TRBV9 and J usage is TRBJ2-7; the D gene is possibly TRBD1 (5 bases). V was pared by 8 bases and J by 6 bases, with 6 bases between. Germline loops: CDR1 SGDLS, CDR2 YYNGEE. The length of the CDR3 is 9 residues. CDR3 protein: CASGAEQYF. The DNA of the CDR3 is TGTGCCAGTGGGGCCGAGCAGTACTTC.

V usage is TRBV11-3 and J usage is TRBJ2-2; TRBD2 agrees at 13 bases. The J segment lost 0 bases and the V segment lost 5 bases, leaving 3 bases of the junction unmatched. The CDR3 runs 17 residues. CDR1 and CDR2 from the germline V gene are SGHNT and YENEEA. CDR3 amino acids: CASSKTSGGPNTGELFF. The CDR3 DNA reads as TGTGCCAGCAGCAAGACTAGCGGGGGGCCGAACACCGGGGAGCTGTTTTTT.